This record looks at one T cell receptor beta chain sequence and its context. Clones were sequenced by immunoSEQ multiplex PCR, and TCRdb holds only the in-frame ones, with some missing. The sample carries some 140,000 clones, approximately 82% recorded once. The data are from a study of cytomegalovirus exposure and HLA in healthy donors. V lost 6 bases and J lost 2, with 14 bases in between. CDR3 size: 15 residues. CDR1 SGHRS and CDR2 YFSETQ come from the germline V gene. Sequenced: PBMCs. The source of this sequence is a man aged 25 to 45 in good health and CMV-seropositive. The rearrangement uses TRBV5-1 and TRBJ2-2, with D hard to call. The CDR3 spells CASIDMVGNTGELFF. As DNA, the CDR3 is TGCGCCAGCATAGATATGGTTGGTAACACCGGGGAGCTGTTTTTT. The full variable domain, completed using reference TRBV5-1 and TRBJ2-2, is KAGVTQTPRYLIKTRGQQVTLSCSPISGHRSVSWYQQTPGQGLQFLFEYFSETQRNKGNFPGRFSGRQFSNSRSEMNVSTLELGDSALYLCASIDMVGNTGELFFGEGSRLTVL.